This paragraph reports one T cell receptor (beta chain). The authors' processing: Amplification with reference gene primers provided the estimates of nucleated cell counts. Assay: immunoSEQ multiplex PCR; the TCRdb copy retains only in-frame clones and omits some. The V and J calls and clone size are taken from that table; D and trimming were inferred from the DNA. Altogether over 200,000 clones are present, about 85% being singletons, with the ten largest covering 9.5% to 15%. Germline CDR1 is SNHLY and CDR2 is FYNNEI. The CDR3 sequence is 13 residues long. V shed 7 bases and J 4 bases; nucleotides not matched to a gene: 5. This sample is drawn from a study of blood T cell repertoires in COVID-19.

The chain joins TRBV2 to TRBJ1-2; the match to TRBD1 covers 8 bases. Sequencing was done on a sample of peripheral blood. The sequence was obtained from a woman aged 18-29 years who had recovered from COVID-19. DNA for the CDR3: TGTGCCAGCACAGGGGGCACCGTCTATGGCTACACCTTC. It codes for CASTGGTVYGYTF. Together with reference TRBV2 and TRBJ1-2, the CDR3 gives the full variable domain: EPEVTQTPSHQVTQMGQEVILRCVPISNHLYFYWYRQILGQKVEFLVSFYNNEISEKSEIFDDQFSVERPDGSNFTLKIRSTKLEDSAMYFCASTGGTVYGYTFGSGTRLTVV.